This passage covers 25 T cell receptor delta chains from one sample sequenced in a study of delta chains in infants with herpesvirus infections. TCR cDNA was made from PBMC RNA with gamma- and delta-chain-specific primers. TCRdb reapplied CATT to the RT-PCR reads. The sample consists of over a thousand delta-chain clones, 25% to 35% of them appearing once. The sample consisted of peripheral blood, taken at time point 1 of longitudinal follow-up. The receptors were sampled from a human donor who was a Ugandan infant, either HIV-exposed or HIV-unexposed (not recorded which).

By its share, this clone is large. The genes are TRDV1 and TRDJ1; 11 nucleotides agree with TRDD3. Germline CDR1 is TSWWSYY and CDR2 is QGS. This CDR3 has 18 amino acids. V gave up 6 bases and J gave up 3 bases; unmatched junction bases: 15. The DNA for the CDR3 is TGTGCTCTTGGACTAACCTCCCTCAGCTGGGGGATACCCGATAAACTCATCTTT. This sequence encodes CALGLTSLSWGIPDKLIF.

Turning to this clone: A much larger clone lies one base from this, so it may be a read error. The CDR3 sequence is CACDTWGYSSSRDTRQMFF. CDR3 in DNA: TGTGCCTGTGACACCTGGGGATACTCAAGCTCCCGGGACACCCGACAGATGTTTTTC. V is TRDV2 and J is TRDJ3; the match to TRDD3 covers 8 bases. CDR1 is GEAIGNYY, CDR2 EKD, per germline. The CDR3 has 19 residues.

The sample holds one count of this clone. This rearrangement joins TRDV1 to TRDJ1; the match to TRDD3 covers 10 bases. With 0 bases clipped from V and 0 bases from J, the junction kept 16 bases outside the gene matches. The length of the CDR3 is 21 residues. CDR1 TSWWSYY and CDR2 QGS come from the germline V gene. In nucleotides, the CDR3 is TGTGCTCTTGGGGAACTAGGCTACCCCTGGGGGATAAGCCAGTACACCGATAAACTCATCTTT. The encoded protein is CALGELGYPWGISQYTDKLIF.

In its sample, this clone was seen once. This could be a read error, since a much larger clone is one nucleotide away. V usage is TRDV2 and J usage is TRDJ3, with 10 bases identical to TRDD3. Per germline, CDR1 GEAIGNYY and CDR2 EKD. Trimming cost V 3 bases and J 2 bases; bases outside gene matches: 9. There are 19 residues in the CDR3. CDR3 residues: CACDHTGGLRTWDTRQMFF. The DNA of the CDR3 is TGTGCCTGTGACCATACTGGGGGATTACGGACCTGGGACACCCGACAGATGTTTTTC.

This clone ranks as large (0.1 to 1%). This specimen includes other DNA sequences encoding the same CDR3. The CDR3 here is CALGELPTGHSTGGSSAYTDKLIF. CDR3 bases: TGTGCTCTTGGGGAACTTCCTACGGGGCATAGTACTGGGGGGAGCTCGGCTTACACCGATAAACTCATCTTT. The chain is built from TRDV1 and TRDJ1, with 8 bases matching TRDD3. This CDR3 contains 24 residues. Germline-derived CDR1 and CDR2 are TSWWSYY and QGS. V shed 0 bases, J shed 0 bases, and the junction held 27 bases outside the gene matches.

By sample fraction, this clone is medium-sized. The gene calls are TRDV1 and TRDJ1; TRDD3 matches 9 bases. V lost 0 bases, J lost 2 bases, and 34 bases stayed unmatched. The CDR3 has 26 amino acids. CDR1 and CDR2 from the germline V gene are TSWWSYY and QGS. The CDR3 DNA sequence: TGTGCTCTTGGGGAACTAATGAGGGGATTAACTTCTTGGGGGGATACCGTTCCTAGTCTTACCGATAAACTCATCTTT. It translates to CALGELMRGLTSWGDTVPSLTDKLIF.

This clone was picked up a small number of times. V and J are TRAV29/DV5 and TRDJ1; 10 bases are shared with TRDD3. With 5 bases clipped from V and 3 bases from J, the junction kept 19 bases outside the gene matches. The CDR3 totals 18 residues. Germline V gene lookup returns CDR1 NSMFDY and CDR2 ISSIKDK. This CDR3 reads CAATWGLPKTGGSDKLIF. In DNA, the CDR3 is TGTGCAGCCACGTGGGGCCTTCCTAAGACTGGGGGATCCGATAAACTCATCTTT.

The sample holds one count of this clone. This likely reflects a read error, since a far larger clone is one base away. The CDR3: CALGSDSIGGSTDKLIF. DNA of the CDR3: TGTGCTCTTGGGAGTGATAGTATTGGGGGTTCCACCGATAAACTCATCTTT. The J gene is TRDJ1, the V gene TRDV1; D is perhaps TRDD3 (6 bases). Germline CDR1 and CDR2: TSWWSYY and QGS. V lost 5 bases, J lost 1 base, and 20 bases lay in between. This CDR3 is 17 amino acids long.

This clone is large by share. CDR3 in DNA: TGTGCGAAAGATCAAGCCGGACAATGGCCCGTACTGGGGGATATTATTTTTCGCCGTAAACTCATCTTT. Residues: CAKDQAGQWPVLGDIIFRRKLIF. The J gene is TRDJ1; the V gene was not called; the D segment call TRDD3 is taken from the table without a DNA check. The CDR3 is 23 residues long.

Concerning this clone itself: This may be a read error: a much more frequent sequence differs by one nucleotide. V is TRAV29/DV5 and J is TRDJ1; 7 bases line up with TRDD3. The CDR3 contains 19 residues. CDR1 and CDR2 (germline): NSMFDY, ISSIKDK. This CDR3 is CAASATQSGGLPYTEKLIF. In DNA form, the CDR3 reads TGTGCAGCAAGCGCCACTCAGTCCGGGGGATTACCGTACACCGAAAAACTCATCTTT.

In its sample, this clone was seen a few times. In DNA form, the CDR3 reads TGTGCTCTTGGGCCCCCGGGGGAGTCCTTGTGTACTGACCAGTACACCGATAAACTCATCTTT. This sequence encodes CALGPPGESLCTDQYTDKLIF. The V call is TRDV1, the J call TRDJ1; maybe TRDD3 (6 bases). V lost 5 bases, J lost 0 bases, and 31 bases lay in between. CDR1 is TSWWSYY and CDR2 is QGS in the germline V gene. The CDR3 length is 21 residues.

This clone is labeled as large (0.1 to 1%). The genes are TRDV2 and TRDJ3; D possibly matches TRDD2 or TRDD3 (7 bases each). The V end was cut by 3 bases, the J end by 5 bases, with 46 bases between. Germline CDR1 is GEAIGNYY and CDR2 is EKD. This CDR3 spans 27 amino acids. This CDR3 reads CACDPVPSSYWGSPDRPLDGDTRQMFF. CDR3 nucleotides: TGTGCCTGTGACCCGGTACCTTCCTCCTACTGGGGATCTCCGGATAGACCCCTAGACGGGGACACCCGACAGATGTTTTTC.

This clone has more than one count but fewer than ten. V gene TRAV23/DV6 combines with J gene TRDJ1; 10 bases line up with TRDD3. The CDR3 contains 17 residues. Trimming cost V 0 bases and J 1 base; bases outside gene matches: 9. Looked up from germline, CDR1 is NTAFDY and CDR2 is IRPDVSE (reference sequence). Here the CDR3 DNA reads TGTGCAGCAAGCGGGTATGTGTACTGGGGGATCACCGATAAACTCATCTTT. It translates to CAASGYVYWGITDKLIF.

On this clone itself: Since a much larger clone is just one base distant, this may be a read error. CDR3 amino acids: CALGESRHPMWGIPHTDKLIF. The CDR3 nucleotides read TGTGCTCTTGGGGAATCGCGCCACCCTATGTGGGGGATACCGCACACCGATAAACTCATCTTT. The genes are TRDV1 and TRDJ1; 10 bases fit TRDD3. The CDR3 contains 21 residues. V shed 2 bases, J shed 0 bases, and the junction held 18 bases outside the gene matches. CDR1 TSWWSYY and CDR2 QGS come from the germline V gene.

By share, this clone ranks as medium-sized. This chain connects TRDV1 to TRDJ1; 13 bases align to TRDD3. After removal of 2 bases from V and 6 bases from J, the junction contained 27 bases not matched to a gene. CDR1 TSWWSYY and CDR2 QGS come from the germline V gene. This CDR3 is built from 23 residues. CDR3 DNA: TGTGCTCTTGGGGAATCTTTACTTCCCCCTCGTACTGGGGGATACGCGGATAAATATAAACTCATCTTT. Translated, it gives CALGESLLPPRTGGYADKYKLIF.

This chain joins TRDV1 and TRDJ3; 10 bases are shared with TRDD3. Germline loops: CDR1 TSWWSYY, CDR2 QGS. CDR3 length equals 22 residues. The ends lost 5 bases at V and 0 bases at J; junction bases unmatched: 16. The CDR3: CALGPTVLGDGRSSWDTRQMFF. The CDR3 DNA reads as TGTGCTCTTGGGCCTACAGTACTGGGGGATGGTCGTAGCTCCTGGGACACCCGACAGATGTTTTTC.

The V and J genes are TRAV23/DV6 and TRDJ3, with D perhaps matching TRDD3 (5 bases). CDR3 length: 22 amino acids. In germline, CDR1 is NTAFDY, CDR2 IRPDVSE (reference sequence). The CDR3 bases are TGTGCTGGTCACCTCTTATTTACCCCACGGATAACCCTATCCAGGGACACCCGACAGATGTTTTTC. This translates into CAGHLLFTPRITLSRDTRQMFF.

This chain joins TRDV1 and TRDJ1; TRDD3 matches 10 bases. The CDR3 consists of 18 residues. The junction had 12 bases not matched to a gene; V was cut back by 0 bases and J by 5 bases. Germline V gives CDR1 TSWWSYY, CDR2 QGS. The CDR3 is CALGELFRAGGYQDKLIF. CDR3 DNA: TGTGCTCTTGGGGAACTCTTCCGCGCTGGGGGATATCAAGATAAACTCATCTTT.

The chain is built from TRDV1 and TRDJ1, with 11 nucleotides matching TRDD3. Trimming cost V 3 bases and J 4 bases; bases outside gene matches: 34. The CDR3 covers 25 residues. Per the germline V gene, CDR1 is TSWWSYY and CDR2 is QGS. CDR3 DNA sequence: TGTGCTCTTGGGGACCCATTTCCTTTTTCCTACGGGAAAGTCGTCTGGGGGATACTTGGCGATAAACTCATCTTT. Its translation: CALGDPFPFSYGKVVWGILGDKLIF.

This clone rates as large. The sample carries other DNA sequences with the same CDR3. J is TRDJ1 and V is TRDV1; D is unclear. This CDR3 spans 16 amino acids. Deletions cut 1 base from V and 6 bases from J, with 18 bases between. CDR1 is TSWWSYY and CDR2 is QGS in the germline V gene. The CDR3 sequence is CALGERRWPQVNKLIF. CDR3 DNA: TGTGCTCTTGGGGAACGCCGGTGGCCTCAAGTAAATAAACTCATCTTT.

In this sample, this clone is medium-sized. The V gene was identified as TRDV1, while no J gene was called; no check of the table's D call, TRDD3, against the DNA was made. The CDR3 length is 19 residues. Germline V gene lookup returns CDR1 TSWWSYY and CDR2 QGS. CDR3 sequence (DNA): TGTGCTCTTGGGGAACTACGGGTTTTAGCGGGTCGTCTTACAGATACGCAGTATTTT. It is translated as CALGELRVLAGRLTDTQYF.

This clone was seen a handful of times. The chain carries TRDV3 and TRDJ1, with TRDD3 identical over 11 bases. From germline, CDR1 is TVYSNPD and CDR2 GDNSRS (reference sequence). V shed 4 bases, J shed 2 bases, and the junction held 33 bases outside the gene matches. CDR3 length: 23 residues. CDR3 loop: CASPKGPEGVWGIPKGRTDKLIF. DNA of the CDR3: TGTGCCTCGCCTAAGGGTCCCGAGGGAGTCTGGGGGATACCAAAGGGCAGGACCGATAAACTCATCTTT.

CDR3 loop: CACDTVLGDRSWDTRQMFF. In nucleotides, the CDR3 is TGTGCCTGTGACACCGTACTGGGGGACCGCTCCTGGGACACCCGACAGATGTTTTTC. This sequence joins TRDV2 and TRDJ3, with 9 bases lining up with TRDD3. V lost 0 bases to trimming and J lost 0 bases; unmatched junction nucleotides: 5. The CDR3 contains 19 residues. The germline gives CDR1 GEAIGNYY, CDR2 EKD.

Comment on this clone: A read error may explain this, as a much larger clone is one base away. The rearrangement joins TRDV1 to TRDJ1; 12 bases line up with TRDD3. The CDR3 loop spans 21 amino acids. Trimming took 3 bases from V and 2 from J; bases not matched to a gene: 19. From germline, CDR1 is TSWWSYY and CDR2 QGS. The CDR3: CALGDQPGSCWGIRETDKLIF. The CDR3 DNA sequence: TGTGCTCTTGGGGACCAACCTGGGTCGTGCTGGGGGATACGCGAGACCGATAAACTCATCTTT.

With respect to this clone: A far larger clone is a single base away, which makes a read error likely. J is TRDJ3 and V is TRDV3, with a weak D call TRDD3 (6 bases). Germline CDR1 and CDR2: TVYSNPD and GDNSRS (reference sequence). The CDR3 is 21 residues long. CDR3 amino acids: CAFPKMRDRKDSSWDARQMFF. The CDR3 DNA is TGTGCCTTTCCTAAGATGCGGGATAGAAAGGACAGCTCCTGGGACGCCCGACAGATGTTTTTC.